Below, 17 T cell receptor beta chains from the same sample are listed, as sequenced in a study of blood T cell repertoires in COVID-19 (dated by TCRdb to 2018 to 2021). The library relied on the immunoSEQ multiplex PCR assay. Drawn from immuneACCESS, this table holds only the in-frame rearrangements with V and J called that TCRdb kept. Clones are partly lost; checked studies trace under half to an unresolved V gene and leave the rest unexplained. This sample gives around 260,000 clones in total; about 86% of them show up just once. About 2% of the sample comes from the top ten. The sequencing input was peripheral blood. The receptors originated from a man younger than 40 with active or convalescent COVID-19.

This clone was detected a few times. The rearrangement joins TRBV15 to TRBJ1-2, with D tentatively TRBD1 (6 bases). Germline CDR1 and CDR2: LNHNV and YYDKDF (reference sequence). Deletions cut 1 base from V and 4 bases from J, with 13 bases between. This CDR3 contains 15 residues. The DNA for the CDR3 is TGTGCCACCAGCAGAGCCCCAGGGGCGAGCTATGGCTACACCTTC. Translated: CATSRAPGASYGYTF.

The CDR3 here is CASSSRGAGGLYNEQFF. CDR3 sequence (DNA): TGTGCCAGCAGTTCCCGTGGAGCGGGGGGGCTATACAATGAGCAGTTCTTC. This chain links TRBV28 with TRBJ2-1; 10 nucleotides agree with TRBD2. V shed 4 bases, J shed 4 bases, and the junction held 10 bases outside the gene matches. The CDR3 loop spans 17 amino acids. The germline gives CDR1 MDHEN, CDR2 SYDVKM.

The chain employs TRBV7-2 and TRBJ2-7; 9 bases match TRBD2. The CDR3 has 15 residues. V trimming: 5 bases; J trimming: 1 base; junction bases outside the gene matches: 6. Germline V lookup: CDR1 SGHTA, CDR2 FQGNSA. The CDR3 here is CASSEGLASSYEQYF. In DNA form, the CDR3 reads TGTGCCAGCAGCGAAGGACTAGCGAGTTCCTACGAGCAGTACTTC.

A single count supports this clone. The J gene is TRBJ2-5, the V gene TRBV3-1 (or the pseudogene TRBV3-2); D possibly corresponds to TRBD2 (7 bases). Germline V lookup: CDR1 LGHDT, CDR2 YNNKEL (reference sequence). This CDR3 has 15 amino acids. V was shortened by 0 bases and J by 5 bases, with 13 bases between the two germline ends. CDR3 in DNA: TGTGCCAGCAGCCAAGATGGGGGGGCCGTGGAGACCCAGTACTTC. It specifies CASSQDGGAVETQYF.

The chain employs TRBV10-3 and TRBJ2-3, with 8 bases fitting TRBD1. V lost 7 bases, J lost 4 bases, and 10 bases stayed unmatched. This CDR3 comprises 15 residues. Germline V gene data show CDR1 as ENHRY and CDR2 as SYGVKD. CDR3 sequence (DNA): TGTGCCATCAACACCGGCCAGGGGGCTGCAGATACGCAGTATTTT. It encodes CAINTGQGAADTQYF.

The genes are TRBV6-5 and TRBJ1-4, with 10 bases fitting TRBD1. Germline CDR1 is MNHEY and CDR2 is SVGAGI. The trim removed 7 bases at V and 8 bases at J, leaving 7 bases unmatched. The CDR3 covers 14 residues. CDR3 coding DNA: TGTGCCAGCATCCTGGGACAGGGGAACGAAAAACTGTTTTTT. The encoded protein is CASILGQGNEKLFF.

The V gene is TRBV4-3, the J gene TRBJ1-2; D gene uncertain. CDR1 and CDR2 from the germline V gene are LGHNA and YSLEER. The CDR3 covers 13 residues. Trimming shortened V by 4 bases and J by 0 bases, and 6 bases separated the two germline ends. The CDR3 sequence: CASSRRANYGYTF. The CDR3, as DNA: TGCGCCAGCAGCCGCCGAGCTAACTATGGCTACACCTTC.

This chain links TRBV4-1 with TRBJ1-1, with D possibly TRBD1 on 5 matching bases. The CDR3 is made up of 14 amino acids. Germline loops: CDR1 MGHRA, CDR2 YSYEKL. The V end was cut by 5 bases, the J end by 2 bases, with 12 bases between. DNA of the CDR3: TGCGCCAGCAGCGGCGTGGGACTCAACACTGAAGCTTTCTTT. Protein: CASSGVGLNTEAFF.

CDR3 region: CSVRQGNTEAFF. The CDR3 DNA follows: TGCAGCGTTCGACAGGGGAACACTGAAGCTTTCTTT. This sequence joins TRBV29-1 and TRBJ1-1; 7 positions agree with TRBD1. Germline CDR1 reads SQVTM; CDR2 reads ANQGSEA. Germline trimming cut 5 bases from V and 1 base from J; bases unmatched to any gene: 1. This CDR3 contains 12 residues.

This clone is a singleton in its sample. The chain links TRBV5-1 to TRBJ1-1; D is perhaps TRBD1 (5 bases). Germline values: CDR1 SGHRS, CDR2 YFSETQ. The CDR3 runs 14 residues. Trimming took 0 bases from V and 1 from J, leaving 7 bases between them. The CDR3 DNA follows: TGCGCCAGCAGCTTGGCCACAGGGAACACTGAAGCTTTCTTT. Protein sequence: CASSLATGNTEAFF.

The V call is TRBV11-3, the J call TRBJ1-1; D unclear. Trimming took 1 base from V and 2 from J, leaving 14 bases between them. CDR1 and CDR2 (germline): SGHNT, YENEEA. The CDR3 is made up of 16 amino acids. CDR3 DNA sequence: TGTGCCAGCAGCTTAGGTCCAGGAAAAACCAACACTGAAGCTTTCTTT. Translation: CASSLGPGKTNTEAFF.

The V gene is TRBV19, the J gene TRBJ1-1; D call uncertain. CDR1 and CDR2 (germline): LNHDA, SQIVND (reference sequence). V shed 6 bases and J shed 4 bases, with 15 bases lying between them. The CDR3 consists of 14 residues. The CDR3 spells CASRTDNYFTEAFF. Written as DNA, the CDR3 is TGTGCCAGTAGGACGGATAACTACTTCACTGAAGCTTTCTTT.

J is TRBJ2-7 and V is TRBV7-2, with 8 positions matching TRBD2. Germline V lookup: CDR1 SGHTA, CDR2 FQGNSA. This CDR3 region has 15 residues. The V segment lost 2 bases and the J segment 2 bases; nucleotides outside the gene matches: 5. DNA for the CDR3: TGTGCCAGCAGCTTATCAGCGGGGGATCCCTACGAGCAGTACTTC. Amino acids: CASSLSAGDPYEQYF.

This clone was observed a handful of times. The chain couples TRBV7-9 to TRBJ1-2, with unresolved D. The V gene's germline CDR1 is SEHNR and CDR2 FQNEAQ (reference sequence). The CDR3 has 12 residues. Trimming removed 5 bases from V and 3 bases from J, with 7 bases in between. The CDR3 here is CASSNRDYGYTF. The CDR3 DNA is TGTGCCAGCAGCAACCGGGACTATGGCTACACCTTC.

V and J are TRBV12-5 and TRBJ2-1, with TRBD2 matching over 7 bases. The CDR3 consists of 19 residues. The V segment lost 10 bases and the J segment 0 bases; nucleotides outside the gene matches: 21. CDR1 and CDR2 from the germline V gene are LGHNT and FRNRAP. CDR3 amino acids: CATSPSYRGVRPSYNEQFF. In DNA form, the CDR3 reads TGTGCTACTTCGCCGTCCTATCGGGGGGTACGGCCCTCCTACAATGAGCAGTTCTTC.

V gene TRBV6-6 combines with J gene TRBJ1-5, with 10 bases that match TRBD1. Trimming removed 6 bases from V and 2 bases from J; junction bases left unmatched: 4. CDR3 length: 15 residues. Germline values: CDR1 MNHNY, CDR2 SVGAGI (reference sequence). The DNA for the CDR3 is TGTGCCAGCAGCACCGGGACAGGGGGCAATCAGCCCCAGCATTTT. Its translation: CASSTGTGGNQPQHF.

The rearrangement uses TRBV19 and TRBJ2-1; D gene ambiguous. CDR3 size: 13 residues. The germline V gene encodes CDR1 LNHDA and CDR2 SQIVND (reference sequence). Trimming removed 3 bases from V and 9 bases from J, with 12 bases in between. Here the CDR3 DNA reads TGTGCCAGTAGTATCCAGGCCTTCAGTGAGCAGTTCTTC. Translated: CASSIQAFSEQFF. Looking up the rest from reference TRBV19 and TRBJ2-1 gives the full variable domain: DGGITQSPKYLFRKEGQNVTLSCEQNLNHDAMYWYRQDPGQGLRLIYYSQIVNDFQKGDIAEGYSVSREKKESFPLTVTSAQKNPTAFYLCASSIQAFSEQFFGPGTRLTVL.